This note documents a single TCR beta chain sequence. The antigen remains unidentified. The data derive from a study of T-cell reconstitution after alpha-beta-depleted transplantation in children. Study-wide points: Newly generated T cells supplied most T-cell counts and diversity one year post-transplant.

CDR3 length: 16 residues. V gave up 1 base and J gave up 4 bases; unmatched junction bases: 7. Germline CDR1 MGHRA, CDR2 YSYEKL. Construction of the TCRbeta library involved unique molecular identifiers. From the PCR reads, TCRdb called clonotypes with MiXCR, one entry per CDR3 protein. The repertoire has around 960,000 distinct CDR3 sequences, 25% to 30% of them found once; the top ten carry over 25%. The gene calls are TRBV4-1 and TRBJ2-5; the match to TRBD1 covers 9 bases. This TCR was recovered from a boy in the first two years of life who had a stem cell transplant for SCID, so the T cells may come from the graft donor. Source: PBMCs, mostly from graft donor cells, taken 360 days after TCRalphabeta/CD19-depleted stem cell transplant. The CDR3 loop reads CASSQGQGGLGETQYF. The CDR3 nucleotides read TGCGCCAGCAGCCAAGGACAGGGGGGTTTGGGAGAGACCCAGTACTTC.